This T cell receptor beta chain was profiled in a study of T cells in Graves' hyperthyroidism and ophthalmopathy. Across the whole study: Peripheral blood was acquired at first diagnosis, ahead of any therapy whatsoever. Study outcomes and limitations: Blood shared most expanded thyroid clonotypes above 0.001.

This clonotype was found once. The antigen is not known. The CDR3 loop spans 14 amino acids. J gave up 5 bases and V 10 bases, and 14 bases lay outside the gene matches. The CDR3 regions of TCR beta were amplified from RNA transcripts. An initial round of RT-PCR targeting the TCR CDR3 relied on the HTBI primer set. TCRdb reprocessed the multiplex PCR reads with MiXCR, giving one entry per CDR3 protein. Among 550,000 to 800,000 distinct CDR3 sequences, about 16% were seen once, and the ten largest hold roughly 8%. Patients aged 18 to 65 with hyperthyroidism were newly diagnosed, with duration under 2 months. Uncontrolled infection, other autoimmune disease, pregnancy or lactation barred patients from enrollment.

This sequence originates from a man younger than 35 with Graves' hyperthyroidism. The chain links TRBV12-3 or TRBV12-4 to TRBJ2-7, with 7 bases identical to TRBD2. Source material: blood. The CDR3 nucleotides read TGTGCCACCAGATTAAGCGGGGCTCCGAACGAGCAGTACTTC. Amino acids: CATRLSGAPNEQYF.